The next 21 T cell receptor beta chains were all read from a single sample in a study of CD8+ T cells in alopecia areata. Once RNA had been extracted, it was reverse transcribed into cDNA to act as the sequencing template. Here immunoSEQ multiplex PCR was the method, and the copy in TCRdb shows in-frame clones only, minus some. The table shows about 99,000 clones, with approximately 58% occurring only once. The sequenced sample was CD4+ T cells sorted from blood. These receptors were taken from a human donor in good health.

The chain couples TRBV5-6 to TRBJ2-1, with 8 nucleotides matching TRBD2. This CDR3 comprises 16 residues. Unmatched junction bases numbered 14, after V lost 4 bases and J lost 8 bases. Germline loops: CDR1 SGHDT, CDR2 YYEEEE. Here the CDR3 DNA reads TGTGCCAGCAGCGCCCGGGAGGGAGCGGTGCTACATGAGCAGTTCTTC. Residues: CASSAREGAVLHEQFF.

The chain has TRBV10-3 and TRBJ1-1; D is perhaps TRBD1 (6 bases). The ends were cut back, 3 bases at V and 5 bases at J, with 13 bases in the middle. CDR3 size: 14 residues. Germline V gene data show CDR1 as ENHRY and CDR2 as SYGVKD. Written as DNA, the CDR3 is TGTGCCATCAGTGATGTGGGGGCTCGGACTGAAGCTTTCTTT. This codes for CAISDVGARTEAFF.

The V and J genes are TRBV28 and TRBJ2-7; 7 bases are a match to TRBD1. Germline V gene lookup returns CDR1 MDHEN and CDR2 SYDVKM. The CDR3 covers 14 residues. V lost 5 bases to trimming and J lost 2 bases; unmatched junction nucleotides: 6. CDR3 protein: CASSPGTETYEQYF. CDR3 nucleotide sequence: TGTGCCAGCAGTCCCGGGACAGAGACCTACGAGCAGTACTTC.

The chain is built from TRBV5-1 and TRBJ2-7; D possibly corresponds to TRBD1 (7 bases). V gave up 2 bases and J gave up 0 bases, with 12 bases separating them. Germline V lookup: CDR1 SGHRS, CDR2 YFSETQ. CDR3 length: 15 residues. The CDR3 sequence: CASSFRQGGSYEQYF. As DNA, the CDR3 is TGCGCCAGCAGCTTCCGACAGGGAGGCTCCTACGAGCAGTACTTC.

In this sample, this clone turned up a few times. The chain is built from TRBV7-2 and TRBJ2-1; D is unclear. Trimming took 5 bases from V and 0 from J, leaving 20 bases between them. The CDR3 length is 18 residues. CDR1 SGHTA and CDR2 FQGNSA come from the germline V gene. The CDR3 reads CASSDQPGRFSSYNEQFF. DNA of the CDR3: TGTGCCAGCAGCGATCAACCCGGGCGGTTTAGCTCCTACAATGAGCAGTTCTTC.

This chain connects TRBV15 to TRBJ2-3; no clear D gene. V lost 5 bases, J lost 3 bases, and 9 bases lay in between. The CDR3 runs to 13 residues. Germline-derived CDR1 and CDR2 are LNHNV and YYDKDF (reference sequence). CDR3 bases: TGTGCCACCAGCCCTCGATCTACAGATACGCAGTATTTT. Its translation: CATSPRSTDTQYF.

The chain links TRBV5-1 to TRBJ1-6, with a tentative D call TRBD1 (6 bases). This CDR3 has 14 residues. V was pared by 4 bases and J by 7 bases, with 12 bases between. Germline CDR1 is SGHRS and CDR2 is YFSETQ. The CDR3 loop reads CASSLGQQNSPLHF. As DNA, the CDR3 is TGCGCCAGCAGCCTCGGACAGCAGAATTCACCCCTCCACTTT.

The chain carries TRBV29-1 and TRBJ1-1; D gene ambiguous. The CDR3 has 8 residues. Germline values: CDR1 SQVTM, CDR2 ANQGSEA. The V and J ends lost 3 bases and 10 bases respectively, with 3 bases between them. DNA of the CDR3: TGCAGCGTTGAGGGAGCTTTCTTT. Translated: CSVEGAFF.

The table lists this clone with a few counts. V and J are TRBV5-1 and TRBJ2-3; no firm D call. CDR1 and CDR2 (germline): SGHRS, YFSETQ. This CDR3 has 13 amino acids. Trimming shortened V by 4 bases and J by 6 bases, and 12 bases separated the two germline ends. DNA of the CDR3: TGCGCCAGCAGCCGAGTTCTCTCGGATACGCAGTATTTT. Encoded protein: CASSRVLSDTQYF.

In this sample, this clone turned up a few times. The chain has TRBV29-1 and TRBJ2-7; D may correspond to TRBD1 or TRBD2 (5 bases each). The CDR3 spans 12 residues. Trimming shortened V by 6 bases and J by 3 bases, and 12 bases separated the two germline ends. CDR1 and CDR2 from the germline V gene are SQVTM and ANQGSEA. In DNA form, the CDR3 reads TGCAGCGTGAGGGACGCGAACTACGAGCAGTACTTC. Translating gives CSVRDANYEQYF.

The CDR3 loop reads CAWSHLANQPQHF. The CDR3 DNA follows: TGTGCCTGGAGTCACCTCGCCAATCAGCCCCAGCATTTT. The rearrangement uses TRBV30 and TRBJ1-5; D gene ambiguous. V lost 2 bases and J 3 bases, leaving 8 bases between the germline ends. In germline, CDR1 is GTSNPN, CDR2 SVGIG (reference sequence). This CDR3 is 13 amino acids long. Supplemented by reference TRBV30 and TRBJ1-5, the full variable domain reads SQTIHQWPATLVQPVGSPLSLECTVEGTSNPNLYWYRQAAGRGLQLLFYSVGIGQISSEVPQNLSASRPQDRQFILSSKKLLLSDSGFYLCAWSHLANQPQHFGDGTRLSIL.

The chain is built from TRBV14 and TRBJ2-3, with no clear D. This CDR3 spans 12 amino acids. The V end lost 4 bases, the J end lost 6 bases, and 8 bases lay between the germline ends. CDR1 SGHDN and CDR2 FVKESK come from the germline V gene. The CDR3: CASSPQWDTQYF. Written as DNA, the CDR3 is TGTGCCAGCAGCCCACAGTGGGATACGCAGTATTTT.

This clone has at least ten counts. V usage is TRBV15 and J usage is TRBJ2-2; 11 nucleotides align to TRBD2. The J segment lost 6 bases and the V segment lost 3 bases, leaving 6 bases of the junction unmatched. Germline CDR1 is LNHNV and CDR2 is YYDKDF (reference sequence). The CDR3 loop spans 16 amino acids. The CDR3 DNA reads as TGTGCCACCAGCAGCCGAAGACTAGCGGGGCCCGGGGAGCTGTTTTTT. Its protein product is CATSSRRLAGPGELFF.

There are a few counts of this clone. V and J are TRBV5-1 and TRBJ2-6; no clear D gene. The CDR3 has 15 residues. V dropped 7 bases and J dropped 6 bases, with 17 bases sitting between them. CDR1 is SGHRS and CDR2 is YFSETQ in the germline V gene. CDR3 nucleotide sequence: TGCGCCAGCGGCAGAGGTACGACTGAGGCCAACGTCCTGACTTTC. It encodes CASGRGTTEANVLTF.

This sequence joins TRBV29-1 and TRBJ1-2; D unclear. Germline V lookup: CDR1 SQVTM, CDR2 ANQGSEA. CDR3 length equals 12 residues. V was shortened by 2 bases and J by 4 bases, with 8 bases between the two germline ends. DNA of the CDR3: TGCAGCGTTGAAAGAGCCTCCTATGGCTACACCTTC. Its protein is CSVERASYGYTF.

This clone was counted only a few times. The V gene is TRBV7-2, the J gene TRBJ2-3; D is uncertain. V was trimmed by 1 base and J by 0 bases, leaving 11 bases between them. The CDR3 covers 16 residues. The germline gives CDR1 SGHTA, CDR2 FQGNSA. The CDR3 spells CASSLGWASSTDTQYF. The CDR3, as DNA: TGTGCCAGCAGCTTAGGGTGGGCAAGTAGCACAGATACGCAGTATTTT.

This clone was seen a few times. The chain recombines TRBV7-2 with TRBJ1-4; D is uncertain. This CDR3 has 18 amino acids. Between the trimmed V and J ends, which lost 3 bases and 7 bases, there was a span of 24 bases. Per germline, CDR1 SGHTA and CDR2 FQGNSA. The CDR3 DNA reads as TGTGCCAGCAGCTTGGAGGCGGAGGGCCGGGCGGCTTCTGAAAAACTGTTTTTT. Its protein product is CASSLEAEGRAASEKLFF.

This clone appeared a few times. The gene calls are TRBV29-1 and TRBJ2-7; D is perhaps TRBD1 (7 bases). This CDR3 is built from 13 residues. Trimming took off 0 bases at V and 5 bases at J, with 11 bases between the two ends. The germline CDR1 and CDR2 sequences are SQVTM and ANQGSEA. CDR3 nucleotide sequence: TGCAGCGTTGAAGATCAGGGGGGTAACGAGCAGTACTTC. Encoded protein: CSVEDQGGNEQYF.

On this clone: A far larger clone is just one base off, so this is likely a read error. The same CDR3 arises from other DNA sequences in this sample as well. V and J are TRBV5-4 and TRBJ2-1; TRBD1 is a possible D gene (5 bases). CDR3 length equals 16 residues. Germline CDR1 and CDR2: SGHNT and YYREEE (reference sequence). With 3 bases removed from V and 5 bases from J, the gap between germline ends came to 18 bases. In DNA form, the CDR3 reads TGTGCCAGCAGCTCTGGGTGGGGCAGTTGGGACAATGAGCAGTTCTTC. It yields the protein CASSSGWGSWDNEQFF. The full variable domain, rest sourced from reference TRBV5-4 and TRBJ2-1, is ETGVTQSPTHLIKTRGQQVTLRCSSQSGHNTVSWYQQALGQGPQFIFQYYREEENGRGNFPPRFSGLQFPNYSSELNVNALELDDSALYLCASSSGWGSWDNEQFFGPGTRLTVL.

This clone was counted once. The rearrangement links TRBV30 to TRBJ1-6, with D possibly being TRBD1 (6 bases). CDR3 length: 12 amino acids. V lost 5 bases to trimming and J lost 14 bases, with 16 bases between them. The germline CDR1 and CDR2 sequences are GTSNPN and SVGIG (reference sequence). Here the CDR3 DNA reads TGTGCCTGGTCACCCGGGGGCCAAACCCTCCACTTT. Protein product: CAWSPGGQTLHF.

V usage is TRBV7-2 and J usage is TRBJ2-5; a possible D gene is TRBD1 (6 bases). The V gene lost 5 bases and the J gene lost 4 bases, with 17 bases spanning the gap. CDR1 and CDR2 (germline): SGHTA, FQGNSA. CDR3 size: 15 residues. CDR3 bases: TGTGCCAGCAGCCTACAGCAGGGGCGTCCAGAGACCCAGTACTTC. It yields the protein CASSLQQGRPETQYF.